Below, 17 T cell receptor beta chains from the same sample are listed, as sequenced in a study of cytotoxic CD8 clonotypes in ibrutinib-treated CLL. Measured with immunoSEQ multiplex PCR; TCRdb has only the in-frame clones, and not every one. Found here are 300,000 or so clones, 67% of them singletons; the top ten hold roughly 6.7%. The source was PBMCs, collected after 36 months of ibrutinib treatment. The source of these receptors is a human donor with chronic lymphocytic leukemia.

This chain uses TRBV5-8 with TRBJ2-4; 8 bases align to TRBD1. Trimming removed 3 bases from V and 1 base from J; junction bases left unmatched: 9. The CDR3 has 17 amino acids. CDR1 and CDR2 (germline): SGHTS, YDEGEE. CDR3 protein: CASSSYRGSRAKNIQYF. In nucleotides, the CDR3 is TGTGCCAGCAGCTCGTACAGGGGGTCCCGTGCCAAAAACATTCAGTACTTC.

The J gene is TRBJ2-7, the V gene TRBV27; the D is unclear. V gave up 0 bases and J gave up 0 bases, with 12 bases separating them. In germline, CDR1 is MNHEY, CDR2 SMNVEV (reference sequence). The CDR3 has 16 residues. The CDR3 DNA follows: TGTGCCAGCAGTTTATCTGTCGGAACACTCTCCTACGAGCAGTACTTC. Encoded protein: CASSLSVGTLSYEQYF.

The J gene is TRBJ1-1, the V gene TRBV29-1, with TRBD1 matching 8 bases. Germline loops: CDR1 SQVTM, CDR2 ANQGSEA. After removal of 6 bases from V and 4 bases from J, the junction contained 4 bases not matched to a gene. The CDR3 runs to 12 residues. The CDR3 loop is CSVTDRATEAFF. In DNA, the CDR3 is TGCAGCGTCACGGACAGGGCCACTGAAGCTTTCTTT. Supplemented by reference TRBV29-1 and TRBJ1-1, the full variable domain reads SAVISQKPSRDICQRGTSLTIQCQVDSQVTMMFWYRQQPGQSLTLIATANQGSEATYESGFVIDKFPISRPNLTFSTLTVSNMSPEDSSIYLCSVTDRATEAFFGQGTRLTVV.

The chain carries TRBV5-6 and TRBJ1-1, with no clear D. Germline V gene data show CDR1 as SGHDT and CDR2 as YYEEEE. V gave up 1 base and J gave up 10 bases, with 11 bases separating them. The CDR3 is 12 amino acids. The CDR3 is CASSLKSRGAFF. Here the CDR3 DNA reads TGTGCCAGCAGCTTGAAGTCCCGCGGAGCTTTCTTT.

The rearrangement links TRBV7-2 to TRBJ2-7; a possible D gene is TRBD2 (5 bases). Germline V lookup: CDR1 SGHTA, CDR2 FQGNSA. This CDR3 is built from 13 residues. Deletions cut 2 bases from V and 5 bases from J, with 10 bases between. This CDR3 is CASSLKRVDEQYF. CDR3 bases: TGTGCCAGCAGCTTAAAGAGGGTGGACGAGCAGTACTTC.

The chain uses TRBV4-1 and TRBJ1-2, with D maybe TRBD1 (6 bases). The CDR3 length is 14 residues. CDR1 is MGHRA and CDR2 is YSYEKL in the germline V gene. V was cut by 1 base and J by 4 bases, with 10 bases left in between. DNA of the CDR3: TGCGCCAGCAGCCAAGTAGGGGGGGTCTATGGCTACACCTTC. Residues: CASSQVGGVYGYTF.

The chain employs TRBV2 and TRBJ2-5; D is perhaps TRBD1 (6 bases). The V gene's germline CDR1 is SNHLY and CDR2 FYNNEI. The CDR3 contains 13 residues. Trimming took 7 bases from V and 6 from J, leaving 15 bases between them. CDR3 sequence reads: CASTGPGAQTQYF. CDR3 DNA: TGTGCCAGCACCGGGCCAGGGGCACAGACCCAGTACTTC.

The rearrangement links TRBV25-1 to TRBJ2-1; D perhaps matches TRBD2 (6 bases). The CDR3 loop spans 14 amino acids. Germline lookup yields CDR1 MGHDK and CDR2 SYGVNS. The CDR3 protein is CASGGAVGYQVQFF. The CDR3, as DNA: TGTGCATCTGGCGGGGCAGTAGGATATCAGGTGCAGTTCTTC.

This clone showed up just a few times. The rearrangement joins TRBV4-1 to TRBJ2-5, with 8 bases fitting TRBD2. The CDR3 loop spans 15 amino acids. Germline loops: CDR1 MGHRA, CDR2 YSYEKL. V was clipped by 1 base and J by 3 bases; unmatched bases: 4. CDR3 loop: CASSQAGGREETQYF. DNA for the CDR3: TGCGCCAGCAGCCAAGCGGGGGGGCGAGAAGAGACCCAGTACTTC.

The J gene is TRBJ1-2, the V gene TRBV29-1; maybe TRBD1 (5 bases). This CDR3 has 15 amino acids. Per germline, CDR1 SQVTM and CDR2 ANQGSEA. Between the trimmed V and J ends, which lost 1 base and 0 bases, there was a span of 12 bases. The CDR3, as DNA: TGCAGCGTTGAAGGGGAGACGGGGGCTAACTATGGCTACACCTTC. Translation: CSVEGETGANYGYTF. The full variable domain, with the rest looked up from reference TRBV29-1 and TRBJ1-2, is SAVISQKPSRDICQRGTSLTIQCQVDSQVTMMFWYRQQPGQSLTLIATANQGSEATYESGFVIDKFPISRPNLTFSTLTVSNMSPEDSSIYLCSVEGETGANYGYTFGSGTRLTVV.

The chain uses TRBV6-1 and TRBJ1-2; D not resolved. CDR1 is MNHNS and CDR2 is SASEGT in the germline V gene. The V end lost 2 bases, the J end lost 4 bases, and 5 bases lay between the germline ends. This CDR3 is built from 12 residues. The CDR3 sequence: CASSEIGYGYTF. DNA for the CDR3: TGTGCCAGCAGTGAAATAGGCTATGGCTACACCTTC.

The chain is built from TRBV19 and TRBJ2-7, with D unresolved. V lost 8 bases, J lost 2 bases, and 16 bases lay in between. This CDR3 contains 14 residues. Germline V gene lookup returns CDR1 LNHDA and CDR2 SQIVND (reference sequence). In DNA, the CDR3 is TGTGCCAGTTCACCGATCAGCAGTCCCTACGAGCAGTACTTC. This sequence encodes CASSPISSPYEQYF.

This clone came up once. The chain combines TRBV29-1 with TRBJ2-3, with TRBD1 as a possible D gene (6 bases). The V end lost 1 base, the J end lost 0 bases, and 20 bases lay between the germline ends. Looked up from germline, CDR1 is SQVTM and CDR2 is ANQGSEA. This CDR3 contains 18 residues. The CDR3: CSVEVNKTGHPSTDTQYF. Here the CDR3 DNA reads TGCAGCGTTGAAGTGAACAAAACGGGACACCCTAGCACAGATACGCAGTATTTT.

This clone has a handful of counts. The chain couples TRBV7-2 to TRBJ2-1, with a tentative D call TRBD1 (5 bases). Trimming cost V 5 bases and J 2 bases, with 16 bases left between them. The germline gives CDR1 SGHTA, CDR2 FQGNSA. The CDR3 runs 16 residues. The CDR3, as DNA: TGTGCCAGCAGCACCAGGACACGACCCACCTACAATGAGCAGTTCTTC. Its protein is CASSTRTRPTYNEQFF.

The J gene is TRBJ2-3, the V gene TRBV27, with D possibly matching TRBD2 (7 bases). V gave up 2 bases and J gave up 7 bases, with 10 bases separating them. The CDR3 has 13 amino acids. Germline V gene sequence: CDR1 MNHEY, CDR2 SMNVEV (reference sequence). The CDR3 nucleotides read TGTGCCAGCAGTTTAGGGGGGGCCCATACGCAGTATTTT. It codes for CASSLGGAHTQYF.

This clone was detected only a few times. The J gene is TRBJ1-2, the V gene TRBV25-1, with D unclear. This CDR3 has 11 residues. Trimming cost V 6 bases and J 4 bases, with 6 bases left between them. Germline V lookup: CDR1 MGHDK, CDR2 SYGVNS. The CDR3 nucleotides are TGTGCCAGCAGAGGGCTCTATGGCTACACCTTC. Translation: CASRGLYGYTF.

The chain uses TRBV7-9 and TRBJ1-1; D gene uncertain. This CDR3 comprises 14 residues. Trimming shortened V by 3 bases and J by 3 bases, and 11 bases separated the two germline ends. The germline V gene has CDR1 SEHNR and CDR2 FQNEAQ (reference sequence). CDR3 sequence: CASSFGWWDTEAFF. The CDR3 bases are TGTGCCAGCAGCTTCGGGTGGTGGGACACTGAAGCTTTCTTT.